The 2 T cell receptor beta chains presented below share a single source sample, sequenced in a study of T cells in Graves' hyperthyroidism and ophthalmopathy. Researchers took RNA transcripts and amplified the TCR beta CDR3 regions from them. Using the HTBI primer set, a first-round RT-PCR was run on the TCR CDR3. TCRdb recomputed calls from the multiplex PCR reads with MiXCR, one row per CDR3 protein. The sample holds fewer than 110,000 distinct CDR3 sequences, about a sixth seen once. Sequencing input: blood. The receptors come from a woman in her 50s with Graves' hyperthyroidism.

This chain links TRBV7-9 with TRBJ2-7, with D perhaps matching TRBD1 (5 bases). Trimming left V 2 bases short and J 6 bases short, with 14 bases between. The germline V gene encodes CDR1 SEHNR and CDR2 FQNEAQ (reference sequence). The CDR3 runs 14 residues. This chain's CDR3 is CASSLSQGWGEQYF. CDR3 sequence (DNA): TGTGCCAGCAGCTTATCCCAGGGCTGGGGCGAGCAGTACTTC.

The chain employs TRBV11-2 and TRBJ2-4; TRBD2 matches at 8 bases. The CDR3 is made up of 16 amino acids. The J segment lost 7 bases and the V segment lost 1 base, leaving 9 bases of the junction unmatched. Germline CDR1 reads SGHAT; CDR2 reads FQNNGV. The CDR3, as DNA: TGTGCCAGCAGCTTAGGCGGGAGCGGGAGATGGAACATTCAGTACTTC. Translation gives CASSLGGSGRWNIQYF. The full variable domain, rest sourced from reference TRBV11-2 and TRBJ2-4, is EAGVAQSPRYKIIEKRQSVAFWCNPISGHATLYWYQQILGQGPKLLIQFQNNGVVDDSQLPKDRFSAERLKGVDSTLKIQPAKLEDSAVYLCASSLGGSGRWNIQYFGAGTRLSVL.